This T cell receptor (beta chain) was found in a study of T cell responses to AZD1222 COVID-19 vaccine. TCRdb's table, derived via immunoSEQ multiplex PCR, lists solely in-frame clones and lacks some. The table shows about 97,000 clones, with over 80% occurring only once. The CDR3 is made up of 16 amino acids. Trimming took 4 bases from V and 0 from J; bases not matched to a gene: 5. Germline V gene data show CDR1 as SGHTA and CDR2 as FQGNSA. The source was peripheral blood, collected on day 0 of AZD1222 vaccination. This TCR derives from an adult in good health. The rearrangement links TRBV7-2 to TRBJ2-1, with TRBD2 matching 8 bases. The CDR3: CASSSTRGGSYNEQFF. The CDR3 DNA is TGTGCCAGCAGCTCCACACGGGGGGGCTCCTACAATGAGCAGTTCTTC.